This passage covers 23 T cell receptor beta chains from one sample sequenced in a study of T cell repertoires in cytomegalovirus infection (dated by TCRdb to between 2019 and 2020). Their recognized antigens are unknown. This specimen's treatment or condition label, per the study, means: in vitro stimulation with specific CMV peptide epitopes to enrich CMV-specific T cells. Sequencing took place on an Illumina HiSeq 1500. The public reads were reprocessed in TCRdb via fastp at Q25 and MiXCR, keeping in-frame beta chains. CDR3 protein sequences are deduplicated, and each keeps its most common genes and DNA. The sample data list 250,000 to 300,000 distinct CDR3 sequences, and around 20% of these were observed just once. The top ten hold about 21% of the sample. The sequences come from cultured PBMCs, collected from culture after CMV antigen stimulation. These receptors all come from a human donor in good health (CMV status not recorded). Some clones in this sample may be carry-over from other donors' samples.

This clonotype was detected ten times or more. This rearrangement joins TRBV7-2 to TRBJ1-1, with TRBD1 as a possible D gene (5 bases). CDR3 length: 17 amino acids. Germline V CDR1 and CDR2: SGHTA, FQGNSA. Trimming took off 0 bases at V and 0 bases at J, with 14 bases between the two ends. The CDR3 sequence: CASSLAPSGNMNTEAFF. The CDR3 coding sequence is TGTGCCAGCAGCTTAGCCCCTTCAGGGAACATGAACACTGAAGCTTTCTTT.

On this clonotype itself: One end of the junction does not line up with germline, which may come from a read error. V usage is TRBV12-3 or TRBV12-4 and J usage is TRBJ2-1; D might be TRBD1 or TRBD2, each matching 6 bases. The CDR3 extends over 15 amino acids. The chain's CDR3 is CASSGSGWGDNERFF. CDR3 DNA sequence: TGTGCCAGCAGCGGGTCGGGTTGGGGGGACAATGAGCGGTTCTTC.

The chain combines TRBV7-6 with TRBJ2-7; possible D gene TRBD2, 6 bases. Germline assignment: CDR1 SGHVS and CDR2 FNYEAQ. There are 14 residues in the CDR3. V lost 5 bases to trimming and J lost 6 bases, with 17 bases between them. The CDR3 region is CASSQGRDSSEQYF. CDR3 nucleotides: TGTGCCAGCAGCCAAGGGCGGGATTCTTCCGAGCAGTACTTC.

The chain uses TRBV18 and TRBJ2-7; 15 bases match TRBD2. J gave up 6 bases and V 6 bases, and 15 bases lay outside the gene matches. The length of the CDR3 is 18 residues. Germline V gene lookup returns CDR1 KGHSH and CDR2 LQKENI. The CDR3 DNA is TGTGCCAGCTCCCAGTTGGGACTAGCGGGAGGATCGTTGGGCGAGCAGTACGTC. This gives the protein CASSQLGLAGGSLGEQYV.

This clonotype was found many times. This chain uses TRBV4-1 with TRBJ1-1; D unresolved. The germline gives CDR1 MGHRA, CDR2 YSYEKL. The CDR3 is made up of 14 amino acids. V dropped 0 bases and J dropped 1 base, with 6 bases sitting between them. CDR3 region: CASSQDRRNTEAFF. In nucleotides, the CDR3 is TGCGCCAGCAGCCAAGACAGGAGGAACACTGAAGCTTTCTTT.

The chain couples TRBV15 to TRBJ1-5; no clear D. The V gene lost 1 base and the J gene lost 0 bases, with 7 bases spanning the gap. The CDR3 contains 15 residues. Per germline, CDR1 LNHNV and CDR2 YYDKDF (reference sequence). In DNA, the CDR3 is TGTGCCACCAGCAGAGCAGGAAGTAGCAATCAGCCCCAGCATTTT. Its translation: CATSRAGSSNQPQHF.

The table lists this clonotype with many counts. The chain joins TRBV4-1 to TRBJ1-4; D is undetermined. V was cut by 4 bases and J by 8 bases, with 11 bases left in between. Germline-derived CDR1 and CDR2 are MGHRA and YSYEKL. CDR3 size: 13 residues. DNA of the CDR3: TGCGCCAGCAGCCTGACACGGATGGAAAAACTGTTTTTT. Amino acid sequence: CASSLTRMEKLFF.

This clonotype was observed a few times. V is TRBV28 and J is TRBJ2-7; unclear D gene. There are 14 residues in the CDR3. The germline CDR1 and CDR2 sequences are MDHEN and SYDVKM. V lost 2 bases and J 0 bases, leaving 8 bases between the germline ends. The CDR3 is CASSLIRISYEQYF. CDR3 bases: TGTGCCAGCAGTTTAATACGGATCTCCTACGAGCAGTACTTC.

This clonotype was recorded many times. V is TRBV15 and J is TRBJ1-4; the match to TRBD1 covers 9 bases. V dropped 3 bases and J dropped 5; count of bases not matched to a gene: 1. The CDR3 is 14 amino acids. Germline V gene lookup returns CDR1 LNHNV and CDR2 YYDKDF (reference sequence). The CDR3 coding sequence is TGTGCCACCAGCAGGGACAGGGGAAATGAAAAACTGTTTTTT. It encodes CATSRDRGNEKLFF.

This clonotype was observed at least ten times. This chain joins TRBV6-1 and TRBJ2-1, with 9 bases that match TRBD1. The trim removed 5 bases at V and 1 base at J, leaving 3 bases unmatched. The CDR3 is made up of 15 amino acids. Germline lookup yields CDR1 MNHNS and CDR2 SASEGT. The CDR3 DNA follows: TGTGCCAGCAGTTCTGGGACAGGGTCCTACAATGAGCAGTTCTTC. Translated: CASSSGTGSYNEQFF.

This clonotype was counted once. The chain links TRBV9 to TRBJ2-3, with D possibly TRBD1 on 6 matching bases. V was pared by 4 bases and J by 1 base, with 13 bases between. The CDR3 is 15 residues long. The V gene's germline CDR1 is SGDLS and CDR2 YYNGEE. The CDR3 DNA reads TGTGCCAGCAGCCCAGGGGTTCGGGGCACAGATACGCAGTATTTT. Translation gives CASSPGVRGTDTQYF.

This clonotype showed up just a few times. The chain recombines TRBV19 with TRBJ1-2, with D hard to call. Between the trimmed V and J ends, which lost 0 bases and 5 bases, there was a span of 10 bases. The CDR3 covers 14 residues. Germline V gene data show CDR1 as LNHDA and CDR2 as SQIVND (reference sequence). CDR3 bases: TGTGCCAGTAGTATAGAACCCGGGCATTATGGCTACACCTTC. Protein sequence: CASSIEPGHYGYTF.

This clonotype was detected many times. The chain uses TRBV7-2 and TRBJ2-3; D remains unclear. V lost 2 bases and J 2 bases, leaving 5 bases between the germline ends. CDR1 SGHTA and CDR2 FQGNSA come from the germline V gene. The CDR3 has 13 residues. This CDR3 is CASSLRNTDTQYF. The CDR3 nucleotides are TGTGCCAGCAGCTTAAGAAACACAGATACGCAGTATTTT. The full variable domain, in which reference TRBV7-2 and TRBJ2-3 provide the parts outside the CDR3, is GAGVSQSPSNKVTEKGKDVELRCDPISGHTALYWYRQSLGQGLEFLIYFQGNSAPDKSGLPSDRFSAERTGGSVSTLTIQRTQQEDSAVYLCASSLRNTDTQYFGPGTRLTVL.

This clonotype was found a few times. The rearrangement links TRBV12-3 or TRBV12-4 to TRBJ2-1; D not certain. V was trimmed by 6 bases and J by 12 bases, leaving 18 bases between them. This CDR3 region has 13 residues. The CDR3 DNA sequence: TGTGCCAGCAGCCTTGACGGACCGTCTGCGCAGTTCTTC. It is translated as CASSLDGPSAQFF.

The chain recombines TRBV10-3 with TRBJ2-5; TRBD2 aligns across 12 bases. The ends lost 5 bases at V and 5 bases at J; junction bases unmatched: 6. Germline lookup yields CDR1 ENHRY and CDR2 SYGVKD. The CDR3 extends over 15 amino acids. Written as DNA, the CDR3 is TGTGCCATCAGTCAGACTAGCGGGGGTCTGGAGACCCAGTACTTC. Protein product: CAISQTSGGLETQYF.

This clonotype was detected only a few times. The V call is TRBV4-2, the J call TRBJ2-3; D is ambiguous. The V end lost 3 bases, the J end lost 6 bases, and 13 bases lay between the germline ends. Germline loops: CDR1 LGHNA, CDR2 YNFKEQ. CDR3 length: 14 amino acids. Here the CDR3 DNA reads TGTGCCAGCAGCCAGCAGATTAGTGGGGATACGCAGTATTTT. It is translated as CASSQQISGDTQYF.

The J gene is TRBJ2-3, the V gene TRBV7-2; TRBD2 aligns across 10 bases. Unmatched junction bases numbered 4, after V lost 2 bases and J lost 5 bases. CDR3 size: 15 residues. Germline CDR1 is SGHTA and CDR2 is FQGNSA. This CDR3 is CASSLLAGDVDTQYF. Written as DNA, the CDR3 is TGTGCCAGCAGCTTACTAGCGGGAGACGTAGATACGCAGTATTTT.

J is TRBJ1-1 and V is TRBV27; D call uncertain. CDR1 is MNHEY, CDR2 SMNVEV, per germline (reference sequence). The CDR3 is made up of 13 amino acids. The V end lost 4 bases, the J end lost 3 bases, and 9 bases lay between the germline ends. The CDR3 DNA sequence: TGTGCCAGCAGTTCCCGGGAGGACACTGAAGCTTTCTTT. It codes for CASSSREDTEAFF.

J is TRBJ2-3 and V is TRBV9; D not resolved. Germline CDR1 is SGDLS and CDR2 is YYNGEE. The germline V and J ends were trimmed by 0 bases and 3 bases, with 8 bases remaining between them. CDR3 length: 14 amino acids. This CDR3 reads CASSVDFRTDTQYF. CDR3 DNA: TGTGCCAGCAGCGTAGATTTCAGGACAGATACGCAGTATTTT. Complete variable domain (other parts from reference TRBV9 and TRBJ2-3): DSGVTQTPKHLITATGQRVTLRCSPRSGDLSVYWYQQSLDQGLQFLIQYYNGEERAKGNILERFSAQQFPDLHSELNLSSLELGDSALYFCASSVDFRTDTQYFGPGTRLTVL.

In its sample, this clonotype was seen a few times. CDR3 DNA: TGCAGTGCTAGCAGGGCCGAAAGGGACGAGCAGTACTTC. Its protein product is CSASRAERDEQYF. This chain joins TRBV20-1 and TRBJ2-7; TRBD1 might be the D (5 bases). CDR1 and CDR2 (germline): DFQATT, SNEGSKA (reference sequence). Trimming removed 3 bases at V and 5 bases at J, with 14 bases between. This CDR3 comprises 13 residues.

CDR3 nucleotides: TGCGCCAGCAGCCAAACGGCTAGCGGGGTCTACGAGCAGTACGTC. Translating gives CASSQTASGVYEQYV. The chain employs TRBV4-3 and TRBJ2-7, with 9 positions matching TRBD2. The CDR3 is 15 amino acids. In germline, CDR1 is LGHNA, CDR2 YSLEER. Trimming cost V 2 bases and J 3 bases; bases outside gene matches: 5.

The chain is built from TRBV7-9 and TRBJ2-1, with 8 nucleotides matching TRBD1. This CDR3 has 16 residues. V lost 5 bases to trimming and J lost 3 bases; unmatched junction nucleotides: 9. Germline CDR1 SEHNR, CDR2 FQNEAQ (reference sequence). CDR3 bases: TGTGCCAGCAGCCCCTATAGGACAGGGAACTACAATGAGCAGTTCTTC. This translates into CASSPYRTGNYNEQFF. The whole variable domain, remainder taken from reference TRBV7-9 and TRBJ2-1, is DTGVSQNPRHKITKRGQNVTFRCDPISEHNRLYWYRQTLGQGPEFLTYFQNEAQLEKSRLLSDRFSAERPKGSFSTLEIQRTEQGDSAMYLCASSPYRTGNYNEQFFGPGTRLTVL.

This clonotype was seen a few times. The V call is TRBV6-6, the J call TRBJ1-1; no clear D gene. The CDR3 runs 15 residues. V lost 5 bases to trimming and J lost 1 base, with 14 bases between them. CDR1 is MNHNY and CDR2 is SVGAGI in the germline V gene (reference sequence). CDR3 region: CASSVESVANTEAFF. The CDR3 DNA sequence: TGTGCCAGCAGTGTGGAAAGTGTGGCGAACACTGAAGCTTTCTTT.